The clone carrying this T cell receptor beta chain was seen only a few times. The antigen is unknown. These data originate in a study of T-cell reconstitution after alpha-beta-depleted transplantation in children. Study-wide results and caveats: Day-60 TCRbeta diversity that was high in some patients was derived from surviving recipient T cells and thymic progenitors. At one year after transplant, newly produced T cells mostly accounted for T-cell counts and diversity. Roughly two months post-transplant, alpha-beta T cells reportedly originated from several hundred graft clones that had expanded.

Construction of the TCRbeta library involved unique molecular identifiers. TCRdb processed the PCR reads anew with MiXCR; each CDR3 protein has one entry. Here the sample spans a few hundred thousand distinct CDR3 sequences, more than 20% being singletons. Germline values: CDR1 MDHEN, CDR2 SYDVKM. CDR3 length: 16 amino acids. V lost 6 bases and J lost 2; bases outside the gene matches: 6. This clonotype was sampled from a female patient aged 2-15 years who had a stem cell transplant for congenital amegakaryocytic thrombocytopenia, so the T cells may come from the graft donor. This chain uses TRBV28 with TRBJ2-1, with 11 bases fitting TRBD2. Sequences were derived from PBMCs, mostly from graft donor cells, sampled 360 days after TCRalphabeta/CD19-depleted stem cell transplant. In nucleotides, the CDR3 is TGTGCCAGCAGCTCCGCGACTAGCGGGGCCTACAATGAGCAGTTCTTC. It codes for CASSSATSGAYNEQFF.